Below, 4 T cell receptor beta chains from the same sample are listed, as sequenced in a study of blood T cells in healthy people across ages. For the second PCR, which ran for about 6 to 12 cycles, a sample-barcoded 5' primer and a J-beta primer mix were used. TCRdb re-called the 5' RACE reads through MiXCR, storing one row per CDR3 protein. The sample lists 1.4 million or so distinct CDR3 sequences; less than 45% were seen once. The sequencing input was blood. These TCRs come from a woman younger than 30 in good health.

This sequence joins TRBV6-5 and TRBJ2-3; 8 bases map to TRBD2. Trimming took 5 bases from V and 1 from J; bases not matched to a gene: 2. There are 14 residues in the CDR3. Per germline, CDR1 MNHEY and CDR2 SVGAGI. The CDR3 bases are TGTGCCAGCAGTATACTAGCGGGCACAGATACGCAGTATTTT. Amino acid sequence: CASSILAGTDTQYF.

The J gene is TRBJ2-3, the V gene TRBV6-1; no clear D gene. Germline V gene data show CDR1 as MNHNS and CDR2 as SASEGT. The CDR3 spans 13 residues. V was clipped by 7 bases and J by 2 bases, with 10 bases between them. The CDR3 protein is CASTRAATDTQYF. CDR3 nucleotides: TGTGCCAGCACTCGGGCGGCCACAGATACGCAGTATTTT.

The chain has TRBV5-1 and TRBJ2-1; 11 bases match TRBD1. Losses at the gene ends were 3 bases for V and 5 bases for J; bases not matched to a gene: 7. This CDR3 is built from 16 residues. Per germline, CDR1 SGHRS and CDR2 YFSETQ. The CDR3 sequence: CASSWGTGGTHNEQFF. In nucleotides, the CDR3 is TGCGCCAGCAGCTGGGGGACAGGGGGAACCCACAATGAGCAGTTCTTC.

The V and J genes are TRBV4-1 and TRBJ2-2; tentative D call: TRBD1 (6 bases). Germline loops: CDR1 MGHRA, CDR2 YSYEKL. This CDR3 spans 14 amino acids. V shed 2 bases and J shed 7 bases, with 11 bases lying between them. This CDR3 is CASSQRNRVGELFF. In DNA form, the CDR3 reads TGCGCCAGCAGCCAACGGAACAGGGTCGGGGAGCTGTTTTTT.